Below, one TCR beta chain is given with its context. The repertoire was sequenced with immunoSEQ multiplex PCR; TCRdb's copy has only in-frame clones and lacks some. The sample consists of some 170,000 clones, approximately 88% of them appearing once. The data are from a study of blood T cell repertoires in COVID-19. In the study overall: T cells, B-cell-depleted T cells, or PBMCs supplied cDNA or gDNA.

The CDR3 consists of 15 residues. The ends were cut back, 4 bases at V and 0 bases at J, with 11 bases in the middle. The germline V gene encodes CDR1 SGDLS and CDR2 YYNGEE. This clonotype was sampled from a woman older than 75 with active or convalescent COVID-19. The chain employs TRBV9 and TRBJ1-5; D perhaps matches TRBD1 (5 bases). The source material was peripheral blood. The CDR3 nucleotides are TGTGCCAGCAGCTCCGACAGCAATAGCAATCAGCCCCAGCATTTT. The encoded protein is CASSSDSNSNQPQHF.